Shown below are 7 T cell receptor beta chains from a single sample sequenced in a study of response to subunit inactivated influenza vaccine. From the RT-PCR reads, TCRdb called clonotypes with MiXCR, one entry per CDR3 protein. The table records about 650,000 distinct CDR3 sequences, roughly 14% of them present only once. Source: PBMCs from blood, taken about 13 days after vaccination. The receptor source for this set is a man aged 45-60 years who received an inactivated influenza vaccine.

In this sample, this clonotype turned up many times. The CDR3 loop reads CASRFAGYAYEQYF. CDR3 sequence (DNA): TGTGCCAGCAGATTCGCGGGTTATGCCTACGAGCAGTACTTC. This chain joins TRBV2 and TRBJ2-7; D possibly corresponds to TRBD2 (5 bases). Germline CDR1 is SNHLY and CDR2 is FYNNEI. V lost 6 bases, J lost 2 bases, and 14 bases lay in between. The CDR3 length is 14 residues.

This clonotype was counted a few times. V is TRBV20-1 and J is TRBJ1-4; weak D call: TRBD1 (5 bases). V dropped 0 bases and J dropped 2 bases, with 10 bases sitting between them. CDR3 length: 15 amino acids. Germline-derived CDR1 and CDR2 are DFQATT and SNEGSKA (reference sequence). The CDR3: CSARDGGTTNEKLFF. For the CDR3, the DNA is TGCAGTGCTAGAGACGGGGGAACGACTAATGAAAAACTGTTTTTT.

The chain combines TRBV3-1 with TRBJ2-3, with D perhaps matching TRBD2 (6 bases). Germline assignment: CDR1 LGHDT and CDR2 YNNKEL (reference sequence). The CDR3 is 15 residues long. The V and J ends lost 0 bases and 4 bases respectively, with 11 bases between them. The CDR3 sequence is CASSQDGAGSDTQYF. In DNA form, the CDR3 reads TGTGCCAGCAGCCAAGATGGGGCGGGGTCAGATACGCAGTATTTT.

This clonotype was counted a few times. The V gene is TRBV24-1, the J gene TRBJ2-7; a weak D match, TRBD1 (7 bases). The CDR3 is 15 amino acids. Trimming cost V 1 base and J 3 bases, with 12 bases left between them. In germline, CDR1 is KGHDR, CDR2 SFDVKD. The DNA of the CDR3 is TGTGCCACCAGTGATTTATACAGGGGAGGCTACGAGCAGTACTTC. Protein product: CATSDLYRGGYEQYF.

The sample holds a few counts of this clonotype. CDR3 sequence: CSVVTHSYNEQFF. The CDR3 DNA reads as TGCAGCGTGGTGACCCACTCCTACAATGAGCAGTTCTTC. The chain couples TRBV29-1 to TRBJ2-1; D ambiguous. Trimming removed 6 bases from V and 0 bases from J, with 9 bases in between. The CDR3 has 13 residues. Germline loops: CDR1 SQVTM, CDR2 ANQGSEA.

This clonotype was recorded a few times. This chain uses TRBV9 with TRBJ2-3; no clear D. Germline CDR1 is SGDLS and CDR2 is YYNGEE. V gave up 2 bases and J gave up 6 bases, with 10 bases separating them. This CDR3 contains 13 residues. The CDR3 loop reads CASSVGTLDTQYF. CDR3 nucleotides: TGTGCCAGCAGCGTCGGTACTTTGGATACGCAGTATTTT.

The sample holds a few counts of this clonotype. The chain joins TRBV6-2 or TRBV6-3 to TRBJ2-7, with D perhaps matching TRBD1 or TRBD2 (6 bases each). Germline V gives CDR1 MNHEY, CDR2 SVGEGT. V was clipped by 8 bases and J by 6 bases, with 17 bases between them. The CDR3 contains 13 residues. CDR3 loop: CASQEGDVSEQYF. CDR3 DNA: TGTGCCAGCCAGGAGGGGGACGTTTCCGAGCAGTACTTC.